These 23 T cell receptor beta chains share one sample of origin, sequenced in a study of Tregs in tolerant kidney transplant recipients. The protocol was immunoSEQ multiplex PCR, while the TCRdb copy is restricted to in-frame clones and leaves out a portion. Its table lists approximately 30,000 clones. Mixed chimerism was transient after nonmyeloablative marrow transplants from related graft donors. The sample in question was CD4+ T cells from blood (PBMCs), obtained 24 months after the transplant. These receptors all stem from a human patient who received a combined kidney and bone marrow transplant. Some T cells here may be from the graft donor.

A word on this clone: The read is 3 residues too short to cover the CDR3 end, so that end is filled in from the germline J gene. This chain joins TRBV2 and TRBJ1-4, with a tentative D call TRBD1 (6 bases). There are 14 residues in the CDR3. Trimming removed 4 bases at V and 4 bases at J, with 10 bases between. Germline V CDR1 and CDR2: SNHLY, FYNNEI. CDR3: CASSARQVNEKLFF. The part of the CDR3 DNA that was read is TGTGCCAGCAGTGCCAGACAGGTTAATGAAAAA.

A word on this clone: The CDR3 extends 3 residues past the end of the read, so its final part is completed from the germline J gene. This sequence joins TRBV7-3 and TRBJ2-3, with 10 bases that match TRBD2. The germline V gene has CDR1 SGHTA and CDR2 FQGTGA. The CDR3 is made up of 15 amino acids. The V segment lost 5 bases and the J segment 1 base; nucleotides outside the gene matches: 3. The CDR3 here is CASSPLAGGTDTQYF. The sequenced part of the CDR3 DNA is TGTGCCAGCAGCCCCCTAGCGGGAGGCACAGATACG.

To note about this clone: The read halts 3 residues ahead of the CDR3 end, with the missing end drawn from the germline J gene. J is TRBJ2-2 and V is TRBV20-1, with 9 bases aligning to TRBD1. CDR1 and CDR2 (germline): DFQATT, SNEGSKA (reference sequence). V lost 4 bases and J lost 6; bases outside the gene matches: 6. This CDR3 contains 14 residues. Incomplete CDR3 DNA: TGCAGTGCTAAACAGGGGGCTTGGGCCGGGGAG. It translates to CSAKQGAWAGE. The complete CDR3 protein is CSAKQGAWAGELFF.

Remarks on this clone: The CDR3 goes on 3 residues after the read ends, and that part is filled in from the germline J gene. This rearrangement joins TRBV28 to TRBJ1-1, with 7 bases matching TRBD1. The germline V gene encodes CDR1 MDHEN and CDR2 SYDVKM. The CDR3 spans 17 residues. V shed 1 base, J shed 0 bases, and the junction held 8 bases outside the gene matches. The CDR3 is CASSLSRDSPMNTEAFF. The covered CDR3 bases are TGTGCCAGCAGTTTATCCCGGGACAGCCCAATGAACACTGAA.

Worth noting for this clone: The read ends 3 residues early relative to the CDR3; the germline J gene fills the gap. V gene TRBV12-5 combines with J gene TRBJ1-1; 9 bases fit TRBD1. The CDR3 totals 13 residues. With V trimmed by 5 bases and J by 4 bases, 2 bases remained unmatched. Per germline, CDR1 LGHNT and CDR2 FRNRAP. The sequenced part of the CDR3 DNA is TGTGCTAGTGGTCAGACAGGGGGCACTGAA. Its translation is CASGQTGGTE. The complete CDR3 reads CASGQTGGTEAFF.

Regarding this clone: The read finishes 3 residues shy of the CDR3 end, and the germline J gene is used to complete it. This sequence joins TRBV20-1 and TRBJ1-3; TRBD1 might be the D (6 bases). The V end lost 2 bases, the J end lost 3 bases, and 11 bases lay between the germline ends. Germline values: CDR1 DFQATT, CDR2 SNEGSKA (reference sequence). CDR3 length equals 14 residues. The sequenced CDR3 bases are TGCAGTGCTAGAAAAGGGGGTAATGGAAACACC. As protein: CSARKGGNGNT. The entire CDR3 protein is CSARKGGNGNTIYF.

A remark on this clone: The read ends 3 residues early relative to the CDR3; the germline J gene fills the gap. This chain uses TRBV5-1 with TRBJ2-2; 7 bases match TRBD1. From germline, CDR1 is SGHRS and CDR2 YFSETQ. The ends lost 4 bases at V and 3 bases at J; junction bases unmatched: 3. This CDR3 contains 14 residues. CDR3 DNA (partial): TGCGCCAGCAGCGCCGGGACAGACACCGGGGAG. Amino acid sequence: CASSAGTDTGE. The full CDR3 protein is CASSAGTDTGELFF.

To note about this clone: The read terminates 3 residues before the CDR3 end, so the remaining end is supplied by the germline J gene. The chain recombines TRBV20-1 with TRBJ2-7; D may be TRBD1 (6 bases). In germline, CDR1 is DFQATT, CDR2 SNEGSKA (reference sequence). V lost 3 bases, J lost 0 bases, and 9 bases lay in between. CDR3 length: 13 residues. This CDR3 is CSARRGHSYEQYF. The covered CDR3 bases are TGCAGTGCTAGGAGGGGACACTCCTACGAG.

Note on this clone: The read gets to within 3 residues of the CDR3 end, and the germline J gene fills in the rest. This chain joins TRBV29-1 and TRBJ2-5, with D hard to call. The ends were cut back, 5 bases at V and 3 bases at J, with 10 bases in the middle. The CDR3 extends over 12 amino acids. Germline V lookup: CDR1 SQVTM, CDR2 ANQGSEA. The CDR3 DNA, read in part, is TGCAGCGTTAGTCGGCAGGAAGAGACC. It specifies CSVSRQEET. The whole CDR3 region reads CSVSRQEETQYF.

Worth noting for this clone: The read terminates 3 residues before the CDR3 end, so the remaining end is supplied by the germline J gene. V and J are TRBV10-3 and TRBJ2-5, with 10 bases identical to TRBD1. Unmatched junction bases numbered 2, after V lost 9 bases and J lost 4 bases. CDR1 is ENHRY, CDR2 SYGVKD, per germline. This CDR3 contains 12 residues. This CDR3 is CAIGTGAETQYF. The CDR3 bases that were read are TGTGCCATTGGGACAGGGGCAGAGACC.

A note on this clone: The read ends 3 residues shy of where the CDR3 ends; the end is completed using the germline J gene. The chain combines TRBV10-3 with TRBJ2-5, with 10 positions matching TRBD1. The CDR3 has 16 amino acids. V shed 4 bases and J 3 bases; nucleotides not matched to a gene: 8. In germline, CDR1 is ENHRY, CDR2 SYGVKD. The CDR3 DNA, read in part, is TGTGCCATCAGTGGAGGGACAGGGGTTTGGAAAGAGACC. As protein: CAISGGTGVWKET. Given in full, the CDR3 is CAISGGTGVWKETQYF.

As regards this clone: The CDR3 extends 3 residues past the end of the read, so its final part is completed from the germline J gene. V and J are TRBV7-2 and TRBJ2-1; 7 nucleotides align to TRBD2. This CDR3 has 15 residues. Germline assignment: CDR1 SGHTA and CDR2 FQGNSA. The ends lost 6 bases at V and 4 bases at J; junction bases unmatched: 9. Here the CDR3 reads CASRPTSQRYNEQFF. The CDR3 DNA, read in part, is TGTGCCAGCAGACCGACTAGCCAGCGTTACAATGAG. The variable domain in full, with the rest retrieved from reference TRBV7-2 and TRBJ2-1, is GAGVSQSPSNKVTEKGKDVELRCDPISGHTALYWYRQSLGQGLEFLIYFQGNSAPDKSGLPSDRFSAERTGGSVSTLTIQRTQQEDSAVYLCASRPTSQRYNEQFFGPGTRLTVL.

A remark on this clone: The read terminates 3 residues ahead of where the CDR3 ends, so the germline J gene completes it. This chain links TRBV5-1 with TRBJ1-5; D unresolved. Trimming pared 2 bases from V and 3 bases from J, leaving 3 bases between. Germline loops: CDR1 SGHRS, CDR2 YFSETQ. CDR3 length: 12 residues. CDR3 in amino acids: CASSFLNQPQHF. The CDR3 DNA, read in part, is TGCGCCAGCAGCTTCCTCAATCAGCCC.

About this clone: The CDR3 end is not reached by the read, which stops 3 residues before it; the germline J gene fills it in. This chain joins TRBV7-3 and TRBJ2-7; D is unclear. This CDR3 is 13 amino acids long. CDR1 SGHTA and CDR2 FQGTGA come from the germline V gene. Trimming took off 3 bases at V and 1 base at J, with 7 bases between the two ends. The CDR3: CASSFPNSYEQYF. The part of the CDR3 DNA that was read is TGTGCCAGCAGCTTTCCAAATTCCTACGAG.

A note on this clone: The CDR3 goes on 3 residues after the read ends, and that part is filled in from the germline J gene. The chain combines TRBV19 with TRBJ2-5, with 9 bases identical to TRBD2. Germline V gene sequence: CDR1 LNHDA, CDR2 SQIVND (reference sequence). CDR3 length: 14 residues. Trimming cost V 6 bases and J 1 base; bases outside gene matches: 3. CDR3 DNA, as far as it was read: TGTGCCAGTAGGCTTAGCGGGAGCCAAGAGACC. Residues: CASRLSGSQET. The complete CDR3 sequence is CASRLSGSQETQYF.

About this clone itself: The read falls 3 residues short of the CDR3 end, and the missing part is taken from the germline J gene. The chain is built from TRBV18 and TRBJ1-5; 9 bases line up with TRBD1. The length of the CDR3 is 14 residues. V was pared by 2 bases and J by 7 bases, with 3 bases of the junction left unmatched. The germline gives CDR1 KGHSH, CDR2 LQKENI. CDR3 region: CASSPGQGYQPQHF. The covered CDR3 bases are TGTGCCAGCTCACCAGGACAGGGGTACCAGCCC.

In the case of this clone: From the germline J gene comes the end of the CDR3, since the read stops 3 residues before it. The V gene is TRBV30, the J gene TRBJ2-7; a possible D gene is TRBD1 (6 bases). The germline V and J ends were trimmed by 1 base and 0 bases, with 10 bases remaining between them. The CDR3 extends over 14 amino acids. Germline lookup yields CDR1 GTSNPN and CDR2 SVGIG (reference sequence). CDR3 amino acids: CAWSGQGSSYEQYF. Incomplete CDR3 DNA: TGTGCCTGGAGTGGGCAGGGGAGCTCCTACGAG.

About this clone itself: The read is 3 residues too short to cover the CDR3 end, so that end is filled in from the germline J gene. The chain has TRBV19 and TRBJ1-1; D might be TRBD1 (5 bases). The CDR3 totals 17 residues. Germline V gives CDR1 LNHDA, CDR2 SQIVND (reference sequence). V shed 3 bases and J shed 0 bases, with 17 bases lying between them. Partial CDR3 DNA: TGTGCCAGTAGTATGGCCCCAGGGTTCGGGTTGAACACTGAA. This codes for CASSMAPGFGLNTE. The entire CDR3 is CASSMAPGFGLNTEAFF.

About this clone: The read falls 3 residues short of the CDR3 end, and the missing part is taken from the germline J gene. The chain couples TRBV5-1 to TRBJ2-7; 7 nucleotides agree with TRBD2. The CDR3 is 15 amino acids. CDR1 SGHRS and CDR2 YFSETQ come from the germline V gene. V lost 4 bases and J lost 0; bases outside the gene matches: 7. The CDR3 sequence: CASSLGRESSYEQYF. The CDR3 DNA, read in part, is TGCGCCAGCAGCCTCGGGCGGGAGAGCTCCTACGAG.

To note about this clone: The read ends 3 residues before the CDR3 terminus; that terminus is restored from the germline J gene. The chain couples TRBV2 to TRBJ1-5; D is undetermined. Trimming took off 4 bases at V and 5 bases at J, with 18 bases between the two ends. Per the germline V gene, CDR1 is SNHLY and CDR2 is FYNNEI. This CDR3 comprises 16 residues. The DNA read from the CDR3 is TGTGCCAGCAGTGTAGGTCGGGGTCTGGGAGATCAGCCC. As protein: CASSVGRGLGDQP. The entire CDR3 reads CASSVGRGLGDQPQHF. Full variable domain (rest looked up from reference TRBV2 and TRBJ1-5): EPEVTQTPSHQVTQMGQEVILRCVPISNHLYFYWYRQILGQKVEFLVSFYNNEISEKSEIFDDQFSVERPDGSNFTLKIRSTKLEDSAMYFCASSVGRGLGDQPQHFGDGTRLSIL.

Regarding this clone: The sequenced fragment ends 3 residues before the CDR3 boundary, so the rest is inferred from the germline J gene. This sequence joins TRBV20-1 and TRBJ2-5; 8 nucleotides match TRBD1. This CDR3 comprises 14 residues. J lost 4 bases, V lost 0 bases, and 4 bases had no gene match. Germline V lookup: CDR1 DFQATT, CDR2 SNEGSKA (reference sequence). Partial CDR3 DNA: TGCAGTGCTAGAGATCAGGGGGCGGGAGAGACC. This codes for CSARDQGAGET. In full, the CDR3 is CSARDQGAGETQYF.

Concerning this clone itself: The read comes to an end 3 residues before the CDR3 does, leaving the germline J gene to fill in the end. The chain recombines TRBV10-1 with TRBJ2-7, with D possibly matching TRBD1 (6 bases). The germline V gene has CDR1 WNHNN and CDR2 SYGVQD (reference sequence). V dropped 0 bases and J dropped 5 bases, with 14 bases sitting between them. The CDR3 sequence is 15 residues long. CDR3 amino acids: CASSESNRVGDEQYF. The covered CDR3 bases are TGCGCCAGCAGTGAGTCAAACAGGGTCGGTGACGAG.

As concerns this clone: The CDR3 end falls 3 residues outside the read, so it is completed with the germline J gene. The rearrangement uses TRBV28 and TRBJ1-1; 7 positions match TRBD1. The CDR3 has 15 residues. Germline CDR1 and CDR2: MDHEN and SYDVKM. Trimming took 4 bases from V and 4 from J; bases not matched to a gene: 9. The CDR3 reads CASSSRQGGSTEAFF. Partial CDR3 DNA: TGTGCCAGCAGTTCCAGACAGGGTGGGAGCACTGAA.